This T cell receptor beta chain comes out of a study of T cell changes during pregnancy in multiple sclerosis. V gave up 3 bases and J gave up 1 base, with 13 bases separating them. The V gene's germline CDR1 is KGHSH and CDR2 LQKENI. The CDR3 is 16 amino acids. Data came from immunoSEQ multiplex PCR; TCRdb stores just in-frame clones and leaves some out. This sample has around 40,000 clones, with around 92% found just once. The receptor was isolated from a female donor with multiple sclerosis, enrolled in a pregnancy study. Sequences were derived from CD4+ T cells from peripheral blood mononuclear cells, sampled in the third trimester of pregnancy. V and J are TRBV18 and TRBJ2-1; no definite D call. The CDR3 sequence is CASSPPSRWSYNEQFF. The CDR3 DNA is TGTGCCAGCTCACCCCCAAGCCGGTGGTCCTACAATGAGCAGTTCTTC.